Listed below are T cell receptor beta chains from one sample, sequenced in a study of blood T cell repertoires in COVID-19. The protocol was immunoSEQ multiplex PCR, while the TCRdb copy is restricted to in-frame clones and leaves out a portion. The table shows more than 200,000 clones, with roughly nine tenths occurring only once. The sequenced sample consisted of PBMCs or T cells enriched from blood (not recorded which). These receptors originate from a woman aged 25-40 years with acute COVID-19. CDR3s include the opening cysteine and the closing phenylalanine or tryptophan. Fields, in order: clone size, V gene, J gene, D gene, CDR3 DNA, CDR3 protein. A D gene is named only where the DNA matches it firmly. Expanded clones get a size class; other rows say once, few or many, or leave the size out.

NA	TRBV7-6	TRBJ2-7	TRBD1	TGTGCCAGCAGCCTAACAGGGGTCGACGAGCAGTACTTC	CASSLTGVDEQYF
once	TRBV7-6	TRBJ2-1	TRBD2	TGTGCCAGCAGTTTAATAGCGGGTAACTCCTACAATGAGCAGTTCTTC	CASSLIAGNSYNEQFF
once	TRBV5-1	TRBJ2-1	NA	TGCGCCAGCAGTCTCGGAACTAGCCACAATGAGCAGTTCTTC	CASSLGTSHNEQFF
NA	TRBV11-3	TRBJ2-3	NA	TGTGCCAGCAGCTTTGGGGGGAATTCAGATACGCAGTATTTT	CASSFGGNSDTQYF
NA	TRBV18	TRBJ1-2	NA	TGTGCCAGCTCACAGGGGGTCGCTGTAGAGGGTGGCTACACCTTC	CASSQGVAVEGGYTF
NA	TRBV10-2	TRBJ2-7	NA	TGCGCCAGCAGTGAGATCCCACAGGAGTACGAGCAGTACTTC	CASSEIPQEYEQYF
NA	TRBV24-1	TRBJ2-5	NA	TGTGCCACCAGAGACAGGAGCGGAGAGACCCAGTACTTC	CATRDRSGETQYF
NA	TRBV6-5	TRBJ1-3	TRBD1	TGTGCCAGCAGACCGGACAGGGTCTCTGGAAACACCATATATTTT	CASRPDRVSGNTIYF
NA	TRBV19	TRBJ1-5	NA	TGTGCCAGTATGTACCGTCGGTCGGGCGGCTTAGGGGTGAGCAATCAGCCCCAGCATTTT	CASMYRRSGGLGVSNQPQHF
NA	TRBV7-9	TRBJ1-2	NA	TGTGCCAGCAGCCCCGGGGGAGACTATGGCTACACCTTC	CASSPGGDYGYTF
NA	TRBV11-2	TRBJ2-4	NA	TGTGCCAGCAGCTTAGTTGCGGGCAAAAACATTCAGTACTTC	CASSLVAGKNIQYF
few	TRBV4-1	TRBJ2-7	TRBD1	TGCGCCAGCAGCCAAGGGGCGGACAGGACGACCTACGAGCAGTACTTC	CASSQGADRTTYEQYF
NA	TRBV28	TRBJ1-3	NA	TGTGCCAGCACCCCAGGGTGGAACTCTGGAAACACCATATATTTT	CASTPGWNSGNTIYF
NA	TRBV15	TRBJ2-3	NA	TGTGCCACCAGCAGAGATCGGGACATAAGCACAGATACGCAGTATTTT	CATSRDRDISTDTQYF
once	TRBV28	TRBJ1-2	TRBD1	TGTGCCAGCCGGACTGGACAGGGATACTATGGCTACACCTTC	CASRTGQGYYGYTF
NA	TRBV2	TRBJ1-5	NA	TGTGCCGTGTCAGGGGAAGGAAGCAATCAGCCCCAGCATTTT	CAVSGEGSNQPQHF
NA	TRBV6-1	TRBJ2-7	TRBD2	TGTGCCAGCGGTGGCACTAGCGGGAGATCAACCTACGAGCAGTACTTC	CASGGTSGRSTYEQYF
once	TRBV6-5	TRBJ2-2	NA	TGTGCCAGCAGTTCCCCCCGGGGGACCGGGGAGCTGTTTTTT	CASSSPRGTGELFF
NA	TRBV6-4	TRBJ2-1	TRBD2	TGTGCCAGCAGTGACTCTACAGGACTAGCGGGGGGGAATGAGCAGTTCTTC	CASSDSTGLAGGNEQFF
NA	TRBV18	TRBJ2-5	TRBD1	TGTGCCAGCTCACCACCGGGACAGGGAGAGACCCAGTACTTC	CASSPPGQGETQYF
once	TRBV28	TRBJ1-4	NA	TGTGCCAGCAGTTTTATAACAGCTTCGAATGAAAAACTGTTTTTT	CASSFITASNEKLFF
NA	TRBV2	TRBJ2-6	NA	TGTGCCAGCAACTCGGGACTTGCTAGATCTGGGGCCAACGTCCTGACTTTC	CASNSGLARSGANVLTF
NA	TRBV29-1	TRBJ1-1	TRBD1	TGCAGCACACAACAGGGGATGAGCACTGAAGCTTTCTTT	CSTQQGMSTEAFF
NA	TRBV19	TRBJ1-2	NA	TGTGCCAGCCGACCCACAGGGTGGATTAACTATGGCTACACCTTC	CASRPTGWINYGYTF
NA	TRBV5-6	TRBJ1-2	NA	TGTGCCAGCAGCTTGGCGGGGGGATACGCGGCCGGCTACACCTTC	CASSLAGGYAAGYTF
NA	TRBV2	TRBJ2-5	TRBD1	TGTGCCAGCAGCGCCGGGACAGGGAGGCAGACCCAGTACTTC	CASSAGTGRQTQYF
NA	TRBV7-9	TRBJ2-3	NA	TGTGCCAGCAGTGGCTTCGACACAGATACGCAGTATTTT	CASSGFDTDTQYF
NA	TRBV28	TRBJ1-1	TRBD1	TGTGCCAGCAGTGGTTTTACAGGGGTATGGAGCACTGAAGCTTTCTTT	CASSGFTGVWSTEAFF
NA	TRBV7-8	TRBJ2-3	TRBD1	TGTGCCAGCAGTGGGGACAGGGTGGAAATATCGGGGCAGTATTTT	CASSGDRVEISGQYF
NA	TRBV28	TRBJ2-5	TRBD1	TGTGCCAGCAGTTTGGACAGGGTTAAAGAGACCCAGTACTTC	CASSLDRVKETQYF
NA	TRBV5-8	TRBJ1-2	TRBD1	TGTGCCAGCAGCTCCCGGACAGGGTTTAACTATGGCTACACCTTC	CASSSRTGFNYGYTF
NA	TRBV30	TRBJ1-5	NA	TGTGCCTGGAGTGTACAGGAGAATCAGCCCCAGCATTTT	CAWSVQENQPQHF
NA	TRBV10-3	TRBJ1-2	NA	TGTGCCATCAGTAGAGAGATAACAGGGAACTATGGCTACACCTTC	CAISREITGNYGYTF
NA	TRBV11-2	TRBJ1-6	NA	TGTGCCAGCAGCTTCGGCCCAACAGGGTTCTCCTATAATTCACCCCTCCACTTT	CASSFGPTGFSYNSPLHF
NA	TRBV19	TRBJ1-5	TRBD1	TGTGCCAGTAGTACGGGACAGGGGGCCGGGCAGCCCCAGCATTTT	CASSTGQGAGQPQHF
few	TRBV14	TRBJ1-1	NA	TGTGCCAGCAGCCCCTCGGCTCGGGTAGCGGGCACTGAAGCTTTCTTT	CASSPSARVAGTEAFF
NA	TRBV4-1	TRBJ2-1	TRBD2	TGCGCCAGCAGCCAGGGCGATAGCGGGGATTACAATGAGCAGTTCTTC	CASSQGDSGDYNEQFF
NA	TRBV15	TRBJ2-3	NA	TGTGCCACCAGCCAAGAGGGGGGCACAGATACGCAGTATTTT	CATSQEGGTDTQYF
once	TRBV19	TRBJ2-4	NA	TGTGCCAGTGCGGGTCCGGGATTAGCCAAAAACATTCAGTACTTC	CASAGPGLAKNIQYF
NA	TRBV10-3	TRBJ2-1	TRBD2	TGTGCCATCAGCGGACAGATCGGACTAGCGGGAGTATCCGGTGAGAATGAGCAGTTCTTC	CAISGQIGLAGVSGENEQFF